The rows below give T cell receptor beta chains drawn from one sample of a study of cytomegalovirus exposure and HLA in healthy donors. Profiled with immunoSEQ multiplex PCR; TCRdb holds only in-frame clones, not every one. Among roughly 100,000 clones listed, approximately 80% were seen once. Source material: PBMCs. These receptors all stem from a woman aged 40-49 years in good health and CMV-seronegative. Both conserved end residues are part of each CDR3. The D gene is left open where the match is weak. Clone size is given for some rows only: seen once, a few or many times, or a class if the clone is expanded.

d_call: TRBD1; clone_size: few; v_call: TRBV2; j_call: TRBJ2-7; cdr3_aa: CASKDRSAYEQYF; cdr3_nt: TGTGCCAGCAAGGACAGGTCTGCCTACGAGCAGTACTTC
d_call: TRBD1; clone_size: few; v_call: TRBV5-6; j_call: TRBJ2-7; cdr3_aa: CASSFHRLGQVTYEQYF; cdr3_nt: TGTGCCAGCAGCTTCCACAGATTGGGACAGGTGACCTACGAGCAGTACTTC
d_call: .; clone_size: few; v_call: TRBV15; j_call: TRBJ1-1; cdr3_aa: CATSRDRNTEAFF; cdr3_nt: TGTGCCACCAGCAGAGATCGGAACACTGAAGCTTTCTTT
d_call: .; clone_size: .; v_call: TRBV4-1; j_call: TRBJ1-1; cdr3_aa: CASSQGPGWVNTEAFF; cdr3_nt: TGCGCCAGCAGCCAAGGTCCAGGGTGGGTGAACACTGAAGCTTTCTTT
d_call: .; clone_size: once; v_call: TRBV2; j_call: TRBJ1-1; cdr3_aa: CASRTGKGPEAFF; cdr3_nt: TGTGCCAGCAGAACCGGAAAGGGGCCTGAAGCTTTCTTT
d_call: TRBD1; clone_size: once; v_call: TRBV5-1; j_call: TRBJ2-5; cdr3_aa: CASSLSGTGIETQYF; cdr3_nt: TGCGCCAGCAGCTTGTCCGGGACAGGGATAGAGACCCAGTACTTC
d_call: TRBD1; clone_size: few; v_call: TRBV4-1; j_call: TRBJ2-2; cdr3_aa: CASGAGTALTGELFF; cdr3_nt: TGCGCCAGCGGTGCCGGGACAGCACTGACCGGGGAGCTGTTTTTT
d_call: TRBD2; clone_size: .; v_call: TRBV11-2; j_call: TRBJ2-1; cdr3_aa: CASSSGLASYNEQFF; cdr3_nt: TGTGCCAGCAGCTCAGGACTAGCCTCCTACAATGAGCAGTTCTTC
d_call: .; clone_size: .; v_call: TRBV7-2; j_call: TRBJ2-7; cdr3_aa: CASRLQGYRSYEQYF; cdr3_nt: TGTGCCAGCAGGTTGCAGGGGTATAGGTCCTACGAGCAGTACTTC
d_call: .; clone_size: few; v_call: TRBV7-3; j_call: TRBJ1-5; cdr3_aa: CASSAQGGEPQHF; cdr3_nt: TGTGCCAGCAGCGCACAGGGTGGTGAGCCCCAGCATTTT
d_call: .; clone_size: .; v_call: TRBV25-1; j_call: TRBJ2-1; cdr3_aa: CASSDPGRANEQFF; cdr3_nt: TGTGCCAGCAGTGACCCCGGCAGGGCCAATGAGCAGTTCTTC
d_call: .; clone_size: few; v_call: TRBV5-1; j_call: TRBJ2-7; cdr3_aa: CASTFEGGLYEQYF; cdr3_nt: TGCGCCAGCACCTTCGAGGGGGGGCTCTACGAGCAGTACTTC
d_call: TRBD1; clone_size: once; v_call: TRBV5-4; j_call: TRBJ2-1; cdr3_aa: CASSRDRDQQFF; cdr3_nt: TGTGCCAGCAGCCGGGACAGGGATCAGCAGTTCTTC
d_call: TRBD1; clone_size: .; v_call: TRBV5-1; j_call: TRBJ2-3; cdr3_aa: CASSLSPGGSGDTQYF; cdr3_nt: TGCGCCAGCAGCTTGAGTCCAGGGGGATCTGGAGATACGCAGTATTTT
d_call: .; clone_size: .; v_call: TRBV27; j_call: TRBJ2-7; cdr3_aa: CASSLGRDYEQYF; cdr3_nt: TGTGCCAGCAGTTTAGGCAGGGATTACGAGCAGTACTTC
d_call: .; clone_size: .; v_call: TRBV11-2; j_call: TRBJ2-7; cdr3_aa: CASTFSGGAVYEQYF; cdr3_nt: TGTGCCAGCACCTTCTCGGGGGGCGCAGTCTACGAGCAGTACTTC
d_call: .; clone_size: .; v_call: TRBV15; j_call: TRBJ1-5; cdr3_aa: CATSRGGQGNQPQHF; cdr3_nt: TGTGCCACCAGCAGAGGAGGCCAGGGTAATCAGCCCCAGCATTTT
d_call: .; clone_size: .; v_call: TRBV4-1; j_call: TRBJ2-1; cdr3_aa: CASSANMGGAYNEQFF; cdr3_nt: TGCGCCAGCAGCGCAAATATGGGGGGGGCTTACAATGAGCAGTTCTTC
d_call: .; clone_size: few; v_call: TRBV6-1; j_call: TRBJ1-5; cdr3_aa: CATKSGGIGDQPQHF; cdr3_nt: TGTGCCACCAAATCGGGAGGTATAGGGGATCAGCCCCAGCATTTT
d_call: .; clone_size: once; v_call: TRBV10-3; j_call: TRBJ1-2; cdr3_aa: CASSSDSTNYGYTF; cdr3_nt: TGTGCCAGCAGCAGCGACAGTACTAACTATGGCTACACCTTC
d_call: .; clone_size: .; v_call: TRBV4-1; j_call: TRBJ2-5; cdr3_aa: CATSPELGRGETQYF; cdr3_nt: TGCGCCACCTCCCCCGAACTAGGGCGGGGTGAGACCCAGTACTTC
d_call: TRBD1; clone_size: .; v_call: TRBV5-1; j_call: TRBJ2-7; cdr3_aa: CASSLRGQGRSYEQYF; cdr3_nt: TGCGCCAGCAGCTTGCGGGGACAGGGCCGGTCCTACGAGCAGTACTTC
d_call: .; clone_size: once; v_call: TRBV29-1; j_call: TRBJ1-5; cdr3_aa: CSVEMGGGGAQHF; cdr3_nt: TGCAGCGTCGAAATGGGGGGTGGCGGGGCCCAGCATTTT
d_call: TRBD2; clone_size: .; v_call: TRBV11-3; j_call: TRBJ2-1; cdr3_aa: CASSLGSSGDNEQFF; cdr3_nt: TGTGCCAGCAGCTTAGGCTCTAGCGGGGACAATGAGCAGTTCTTC
d_call: .; clone_size: few; v_call: TRBV7-9; j_call: TRBJ2-5; cdr3_aa: CASSLIGVETQYF; cdr3_nt: TGTGCCAGCAGCTTAATCGGGGTAGAGACCCAGTACTTC
d_call: TRBD1; clone_size: once; v_call: TRBV28; j_call: TRBJ2-7; cdr3_aa: CASSRQGRSYEQYF; cdr3_nt: TGTGCCAGCAGCAGACAGGGAAGATCCTACGAGCAGTACTTC
d_call: TRBD1; clone_size: .; v_call: TRBV2; j_call: TRBJ2-7; cdr3_aa: CASRPTGVEQYF; cdr3_nt: TGTGCCAGCAGACCGACAGGGGTCGAGCAGTACTTC
d_call: TRBD1; clone_size: .; v_call: TRBV19; j_call: TRBJ1-2; cdr3_aa: CASSIDPRDRGQENYGYTF; cdr3_nt: TGTGCCAGTAGTATAGACCCCCGGGACAGGGGGCAGGAAAACTATGGCTACACCTTC
d_call: .; clone_size: .; v_call: TRBV30; j_call: TRBJ2-5; cdr3_aa: CAWSEMKRETQYF; cdr3_nt: TGTGCCTGGAGCGAGATGAAGAGGGAGACCCAGTACTTC
d_call: .; clone_size: few; v_call: TRBV30; j_call: TRBJ1-1; cdr3_aa: CAWSVQENTEAFF; cdr3_nt: TGTGCCTGGAGTGTACAGGAGAACACTGAAGCTTTCTTT
d_call: .; clone_size: .; v_call: TRBV7-9; j_call: TRBJ1-2; cdr3_aa: CASSFLQTGKGYGYTF; cdr3_nt: TGTGCCAGCAGCTTTCTTCAGACAGGAAAAGGCTATGGCTACACCTTC
d_call: TRBD1; clone_size: .; v_call: TRBV2; j_call: TRBJ1-6; cdr3_aa: CASNLGQANSPLHF; cdr3_nt: TGTGCCAGCAACTTGGGACAGGCTAATTCACCCCTCCACTTT
d_call: .; clone_size: .; v_call: TRBV2; j_call: TRBJ2-5; cdr3_aa: CASSGNWLAETQYF; cdr3_nt: TGTGCCAGCAGTGGGAATTGGCTAGCAGAGACCCAGTACTTC
d_call: .; clone_size: .; v_call: TRBV7-8; j_call: TRBJ2-1; cdr3_aa: CASSPESWGGQFF; cdr3_nt: TGTGCCAGCAGCCCCGAATCTTGGGGCGGACAGTTCTTC
d_call: .; clone_size: .; v_call: TRBV29-1; j_call: TRBJ2-5; cdr3_aa: CSVPALGETQYF; cdr3_nt: TGCAGCGTGCCGGCCCTCGGGGAGACCCAGTACTTC
d_call: .; clone_size: .; v_call: TRBV27; j_call: TRBJ1-2; cdr3_aa: CASTPKAGFYGYTF; cdr3_nt: TGTGCCAGCACCCCAAAGGCAGGATTCTATGGCTACACCTTC
d_call: .; clone_size: .; v_call: TRBV5-1; j_call: TRBJ2-5; cdr3_aa: CASRRNKETQYF; cdr3_nt: TGCGCCAGCAGACGTAACAAAGAGACCCAGTACTTC
d_call: TRBD1; clone_size: .; v_call: TRBV7-6; j_call: TRBJ2-7; cdr3_aa: CASSMGTGGYEQYF; cdr3_nt: TGTGCCAGCAGCATGGGGACAGGGGGCTACGAGCAGTACTTC
d_call: TRBD1; clone_size: .; v_call: TRBV18; j_call: TRBJ1-4; cdr3_aa: CASSPRTGVATNEKLFF; cdr3_nt: TGTGCGAGCTCACCTAGGACAGGTGTTGCAACTAATGAAAAACTGTTTTTT
d_call: .; clone_size: .; v_call: TRBV15; j_call: TRBJ2-2; cdr3_aa: CATSRGSGHPNANTGELFF; cdr3_nt: TGTGCCACCAGCAGGGGGTCGGGACACCCCAACGCGAACACCGGGGAGCTGTTTTTT
d_call: .; clone_size: .; v_call: TRBV5-1; j_call: TRBJ1-4; cdr3_aa: CASSNAGLDEKLFF; cdr3_nt: TGCGCCAGCAGCAATGCAGGGTTGGATGAAAAACTGTTTTTT
d_call: .; clone_size: .; v_call: TRBV7-2; j_call: TRBJ2-1; cdr3_aa: CASSLVLGGPSVEQFF; cdr3_nt: TGTGCCAGCAGCTTAGTCCTCGGGGGGCCGTCAGTCGAGCAGTTCTTC
d_call: TRBD1; clone_size: .; v_call: TRBV18; j_call: TRBJ1-1; cdr3_aa: CASSLQGASSVTEAFF; cdr3_nt: TGTGCCAGCTCACTCCAGGGGGCGTCATCTGTCACTGAAGCTTTCTTT
d_call: .; clone_size: .; v_call: TRBV7-9; j_call: TRBJ2-7; cdr3_aa: CASSSGDYEQYF; cdr3_nt: TGTGCCAGCAGCTCCGGGGACTACGAGCAGTACTTC
d_call: .; clone_size: .; v_call: TRBV4-1; j_call: TRBJ1-6; cdr3_aa: CASTGGGSSSPLHF; cdr3_nt: TGCGCCAGCACCGGGGGGGGATCAAGTTCACCCCTCCACTTT
d_call: .; clone_size: .; v_call: TRBV4-1; j_call: TRBJ1-5; cdr3_aa: CASSQVRGRDYSNQPQHF; cdr3_nt: TGCGCCAGCAGCCAAGTCCGTGGACGGGATTATAGCAATCAGCCCCAGCATTTT
d_call: TRBD1; clone_size: .; v_call: TRBV7-2; j_call: TRBJ2-7; cdr3_aa: CASSGRTGSSYEQYF; cdr3_nt: TGTGCCAGCAGCGGGCGGACAGGGAGCTCCTACGAGCAGTACTTC
d_call: TRBD1; clone_size: .; v_call: TRBV5-1; j_call: TRBJ1-2; cdr3_aa: CASSLGVGTGTHGYTF; cdr3_nt: TGCGCCAGCAGCTTGGGAGTGGGGACAGGGACCCATGGCTACACCTTC
d_call: .; clone_size: .; v_call: TRBV6-5; j_call: TRBJ2-7; cdr3_aa: CASSYGGARHEQYF; cdr3_nt: TGTGCCAGCAGTTACGGGGGGGCTCGGCACGAGCAGTACTTC
d_call: TRBD1; clone_size: .; v_call: TRBV11-2; j_call: TRBJ2-2; cdr3_aa: CASSSWTGRRTGELFF; cdr3_nt: TGTGCCAGCAGCTCATGGACAGGGCGGAGGACCGGGGAGCTGTTTTTT
d_call: .; clone_size: .; v_call: TRBV6-5; j_call: TRBJ1-6; cdr3_aa: CASALGADSPLHF; cdr3_nt: TGTGCCAGCGCGCTGGGGGCGGATTCACCCCTCCACTTT
d_call: .; clone_size: .; v_call: TRBV5-4; j_call: TRBJ2-7; cdr3_aa: CASSFPGNYEQYF; cdr3_nt: TGTGCCAGCAGCTTTCCGGGGAACTACGAGCAGTACTTC
d_call: .; clone_size: .; v_call: TRBV10-3; j_call: TRBJ2-3; cdr3_aa: CAISDLFDTQYF; cdr3_nt: TGTGCCATCAGTGATCTCTTCGATACGCAGTATTTT
d_call: TRBD2; clone_size: .; v_call: TRBV25-1; j_call: TRBJ2-5; cdr3_aa: CASSVGGAGETQYF; cdr3_nt: TGTGCCAGCAGTGTCGGGGGGGCAGGGGAGACCCAGTACTTC
d_call: .; clone_size: few; v_call: TRBV13; j_call: TRBJ1-5; cdr3_aa: CASSFRGDQPQHF; cdr3_nt: TGTGCCAGCAGCTTCCGGGGGGATCAGCCCCAGCATTTT
d_call: .; clone_size: few; v_call: TRBV2; j_call: TRBJ1-1; cdr3_aa: CASSEFTGNTEAFF; cdr3_nt: TGTGCCAGCAGTGAATTTACGGGGAACACTGAAGCTTTCTTT
d_call: .; clone_size: .; v_call: TRBV15; j_call: TRBJ1-5; cdr3_aa: CATSRDSRMGNQPQHF; cdr3_nt: TGTGCCACCAGCAGAGATTCCAGGATGGGCAATCAGCCCCAGCATTTT